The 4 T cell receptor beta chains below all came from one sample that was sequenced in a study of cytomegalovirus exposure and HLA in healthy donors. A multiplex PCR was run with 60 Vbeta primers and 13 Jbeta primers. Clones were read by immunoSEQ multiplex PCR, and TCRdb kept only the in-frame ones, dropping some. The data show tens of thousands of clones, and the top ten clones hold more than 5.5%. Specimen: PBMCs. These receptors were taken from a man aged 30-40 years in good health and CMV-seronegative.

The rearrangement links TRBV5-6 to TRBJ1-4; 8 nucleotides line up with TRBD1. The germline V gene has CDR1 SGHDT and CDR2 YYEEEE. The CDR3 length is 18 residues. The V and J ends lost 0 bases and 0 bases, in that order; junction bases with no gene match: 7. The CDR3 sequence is CASSLGTGTFSTNEKLFF. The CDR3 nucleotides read TGTGCCAGCAGCTTGGGGACAGGGACATTCTCAACTAATGAAAAACTGTTTTTT.

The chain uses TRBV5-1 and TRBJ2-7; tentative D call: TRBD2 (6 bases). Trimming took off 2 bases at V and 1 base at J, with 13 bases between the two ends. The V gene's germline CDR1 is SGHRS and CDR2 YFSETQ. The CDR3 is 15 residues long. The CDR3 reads CASSLGGTASYEQYF. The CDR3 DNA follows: TGCGCCAGCAGCTTAGGAGGGACGGCATCCTACGAGCAGTACTTC.

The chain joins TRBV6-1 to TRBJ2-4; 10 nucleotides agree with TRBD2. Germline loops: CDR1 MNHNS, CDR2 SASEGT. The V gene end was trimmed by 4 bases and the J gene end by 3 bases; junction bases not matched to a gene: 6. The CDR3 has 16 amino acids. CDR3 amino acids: CASSVTSGDVKNIQYF. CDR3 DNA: TGTGCCAGCAGTGTCACTAGCGGGGATGTCAAAAACATTCAGTACTTC.

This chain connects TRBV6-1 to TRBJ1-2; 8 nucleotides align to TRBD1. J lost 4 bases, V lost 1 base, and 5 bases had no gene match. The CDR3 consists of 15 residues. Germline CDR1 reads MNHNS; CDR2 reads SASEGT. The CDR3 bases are TGTGCCAGCAGTGAAGGACAGGGGCGGGCCTATGGCTACACCTTC. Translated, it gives CASSEGQGRAYGYTF.